This T cell receptor (beta chain) comes out of a study of T cells after yellow fever vaccination. As TCR cDNA was made by 5'RACE template switching, a universal primer site and UMIs were added. TCRdb recomputed calls from the 5' RACE reads with MiXCR, one row per CDR3 protein. Of some 110,000 distinct CDR3 sequences in the sample, around 6.7% are singletons; the top ten hold approximately 3%. Points from the study as a whole: Most clones from primary vaccination were detected again post-booster (96% CD4, 88% CD8). There was a small share of clonotypes that showed up in both the CD4 and CD8 compartments. Compared with primary, the secondary response was weaker and peaked at day 5, not 15.

This clonotype was seen at least ten times. Its matching antigen is unknown. V shed 1 base, J shed 6 bases, and the junction held 6 bases outside the gene matches. CDR1 SGHRS and CDR2 YFSETQ come from the germline V gene. The CDR3 consists of 17 residues. Specimen: CD4+ T cells sorted from PBMCs, collected about 49 days after the first yellow fever vaccination. The sequence came from a man in his late teens or twenties who received the YFV17D yellow fever vaccine. This chain joins TRBV5-1 and TRBJ2-1; 14 nucleotides agree with TRBD2. The CDR3 loop is CASSLRLAGGQANEQFF. DNA of the CDR3: TGCGCCAGCAGCTTGAGACTAGCGGGGGGGCAGGCCAATGAGCAGTTCTTC.